This T cell receptor (beta chain) stems from a study of CDR3 diversity in severe acne. One entry per CDR3 protein, called by TCRdb with MiXCR from the PCR reads. The table records about 85,000 distinct CDR3 sequences, about 48% of them present only once. CDR3 size: 14 residues. V was trimmed by 1 base and J by 9 bases, leaving 10 bases between them. Germline V gene sequence: CDR1 SGHVS, CDR2 FQNEAQ. This clonotype was observed a few times. Material for sequencing was blood. This TCR came from a male donor in good health, serving as a control. The genes are TRBV7-8 and TRBJ1-6; possible D gene TRBD1, 6 bases. The CDR3 protein is CASSLDREGSPLHF. CDR3 coding DNA: TGTGCCAGCAGCTTAGACAGGGAGGGTTCACCCCTCCACTTT.